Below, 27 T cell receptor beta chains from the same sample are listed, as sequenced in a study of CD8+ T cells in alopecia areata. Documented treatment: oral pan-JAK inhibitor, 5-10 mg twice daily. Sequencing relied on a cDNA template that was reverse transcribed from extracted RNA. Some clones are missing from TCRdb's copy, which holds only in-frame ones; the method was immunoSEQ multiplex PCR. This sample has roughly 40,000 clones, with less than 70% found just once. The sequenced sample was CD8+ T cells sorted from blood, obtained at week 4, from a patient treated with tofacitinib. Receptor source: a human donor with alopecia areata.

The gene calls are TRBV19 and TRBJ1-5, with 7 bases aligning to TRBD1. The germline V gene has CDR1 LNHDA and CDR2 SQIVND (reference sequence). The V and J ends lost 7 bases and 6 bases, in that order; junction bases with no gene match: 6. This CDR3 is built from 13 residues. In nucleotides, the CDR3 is TGTGCCAGTACCCCAGGGGGGGTTCAGCCCCAGCATTTT. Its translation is CASTPGGVQPQHF.

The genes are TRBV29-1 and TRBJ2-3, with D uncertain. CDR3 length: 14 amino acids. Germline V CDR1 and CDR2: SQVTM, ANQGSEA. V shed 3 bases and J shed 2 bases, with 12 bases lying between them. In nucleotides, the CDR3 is TGCAGCGTTGACGGTGACCCTAACACAGATACGCAGTATTTT. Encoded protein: CSVDGDPNTDTQYF.

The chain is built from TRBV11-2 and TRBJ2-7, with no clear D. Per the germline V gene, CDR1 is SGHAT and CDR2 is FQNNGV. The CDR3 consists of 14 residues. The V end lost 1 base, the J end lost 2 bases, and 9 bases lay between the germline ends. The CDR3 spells CASSLGSGAYEQYF. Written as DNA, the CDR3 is TGTGCCAGCAGCTTAGGGTCCGGTGCCTACGAGCAGTACTTC. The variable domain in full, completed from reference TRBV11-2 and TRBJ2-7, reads EAGVAQSPRYKIIEKRQSVAFWCNPISGHATLYWYQQILGQGPKLLIQFQNNGVVDDSQLPKDRFSAERLKGVDSTLKIQPAKLEDSAVYLCASSLGSGAYEQYFGPGTRLTVT.

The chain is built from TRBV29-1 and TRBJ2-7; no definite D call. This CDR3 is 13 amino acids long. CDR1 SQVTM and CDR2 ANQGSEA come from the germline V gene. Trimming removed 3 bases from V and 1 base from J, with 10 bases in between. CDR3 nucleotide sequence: TGCAGCGTTGATAGCCCTGATTCCTACGAGCAGTACTTC. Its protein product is CSVDSPDSYEQYF.

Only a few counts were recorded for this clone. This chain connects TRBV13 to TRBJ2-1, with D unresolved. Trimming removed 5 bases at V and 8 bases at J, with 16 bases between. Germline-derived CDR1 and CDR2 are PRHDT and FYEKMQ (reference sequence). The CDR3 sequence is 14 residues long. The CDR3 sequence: CASSDSRMNDEQFF. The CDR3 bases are TGTGCCAGCAGCGACTCTAGGATGAACGATGAGCAGTTCTTC.

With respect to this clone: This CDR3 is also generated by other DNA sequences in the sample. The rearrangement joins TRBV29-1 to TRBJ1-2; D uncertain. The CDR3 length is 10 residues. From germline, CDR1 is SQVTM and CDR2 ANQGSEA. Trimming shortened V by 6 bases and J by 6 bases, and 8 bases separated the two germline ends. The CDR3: CSVAGDGYTF. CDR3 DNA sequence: TGCAGCGTCGCCGGGGATGGCTACACCTTC.

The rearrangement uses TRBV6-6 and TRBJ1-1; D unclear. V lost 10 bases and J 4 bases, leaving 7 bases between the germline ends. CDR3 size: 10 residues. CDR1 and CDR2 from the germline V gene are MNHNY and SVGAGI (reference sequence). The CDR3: CATATTEAFF. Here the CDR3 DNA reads TGTGCCACCGCCACCACTGAAGCTTTCTTT.

The CDR3 DNA reads as TGTGCCAGCACCCAACAGTTGCAAGAGACCCAGTACTTC. It yields the protein CASTQQLQETQYF. The gene calls are TRBV13 and TRBJ2-5; no definite D call. Germline loops: CDR1 PRHDT, CDR2 FYEKMQ (reference sequence). V gave up 7 bases and J gave up 2 bases, with 11 bases separating them. This CDR3 region has 13 residues.

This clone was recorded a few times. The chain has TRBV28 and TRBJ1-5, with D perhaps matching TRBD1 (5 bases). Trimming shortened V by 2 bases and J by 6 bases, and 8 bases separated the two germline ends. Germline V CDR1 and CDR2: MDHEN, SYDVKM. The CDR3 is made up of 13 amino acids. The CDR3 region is CASSLGGSQPQHF. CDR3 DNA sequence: TGTGCCAGCAGTTTAGGGGGAAGTCAGCCCCAGCATTTT.

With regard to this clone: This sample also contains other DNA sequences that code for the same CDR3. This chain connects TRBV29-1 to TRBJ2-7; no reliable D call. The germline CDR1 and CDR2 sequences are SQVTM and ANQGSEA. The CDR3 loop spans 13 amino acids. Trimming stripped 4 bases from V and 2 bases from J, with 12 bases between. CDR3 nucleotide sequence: TGCAGCGTTGTCTTGTCCGGCACCTACGAGCAGTACTTC. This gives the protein CSVVLSGTYEQYF.

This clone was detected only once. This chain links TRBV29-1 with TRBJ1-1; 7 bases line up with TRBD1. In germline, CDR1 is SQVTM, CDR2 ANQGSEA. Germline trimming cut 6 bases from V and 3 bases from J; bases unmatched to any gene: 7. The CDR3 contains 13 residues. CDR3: CSVAGGTHTEAFF. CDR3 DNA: TGCAGCGTGGCAGGGGGTACGCACACTGAAGCTTTCTTT.

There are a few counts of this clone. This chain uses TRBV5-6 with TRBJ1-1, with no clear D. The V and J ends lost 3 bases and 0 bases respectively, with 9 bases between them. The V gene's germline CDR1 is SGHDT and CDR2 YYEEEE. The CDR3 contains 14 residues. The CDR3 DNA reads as TGTGCCAGCAGCTACACAGAGATGAACACTGAAGCTTTCTTT. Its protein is CASSYTEMNTEAFF.

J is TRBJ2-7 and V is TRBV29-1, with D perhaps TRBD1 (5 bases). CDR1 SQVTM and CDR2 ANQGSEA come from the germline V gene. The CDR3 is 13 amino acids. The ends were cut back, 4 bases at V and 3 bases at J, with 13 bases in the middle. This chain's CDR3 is CSVANFDSYEQYF. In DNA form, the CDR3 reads TGCAGCGTTGCCAACTTTGACAGCTACGAGCAGTACTTC.

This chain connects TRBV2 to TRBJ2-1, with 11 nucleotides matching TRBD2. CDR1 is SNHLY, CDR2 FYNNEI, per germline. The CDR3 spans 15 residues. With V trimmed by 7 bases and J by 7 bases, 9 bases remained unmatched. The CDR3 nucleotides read TGTGCCAGCAACCCGGGACTAGCGGCGAGGAATGAGCAGTTCTTC. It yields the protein CASNPGLAARNEQFF.

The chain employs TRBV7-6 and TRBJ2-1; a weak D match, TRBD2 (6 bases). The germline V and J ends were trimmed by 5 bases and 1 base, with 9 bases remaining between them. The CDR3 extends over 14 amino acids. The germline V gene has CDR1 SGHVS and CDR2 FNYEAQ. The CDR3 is CASSASGSYNEQFF. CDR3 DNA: TGTGCCAGCAGCGCAAGCGGGTCCTACAATGAGCAGTTCTTC.

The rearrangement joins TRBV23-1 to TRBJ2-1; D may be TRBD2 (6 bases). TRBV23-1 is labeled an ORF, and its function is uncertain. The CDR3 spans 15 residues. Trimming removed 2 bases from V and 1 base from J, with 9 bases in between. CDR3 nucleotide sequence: TGCGCCAGCAGTCAAACCGGGGGTTCCTACAATGAGCAGTTCTTC. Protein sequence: CASSQTGGSYNEQFF.

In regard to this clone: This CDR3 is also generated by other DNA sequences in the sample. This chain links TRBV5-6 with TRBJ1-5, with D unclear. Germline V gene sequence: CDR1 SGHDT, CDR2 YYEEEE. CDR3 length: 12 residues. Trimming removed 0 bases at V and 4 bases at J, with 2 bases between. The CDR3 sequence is CASSLGNQPQHF. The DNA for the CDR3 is TGTGCCAGCAGCTTGGGAAATCAGCCCCAGCATTTT.

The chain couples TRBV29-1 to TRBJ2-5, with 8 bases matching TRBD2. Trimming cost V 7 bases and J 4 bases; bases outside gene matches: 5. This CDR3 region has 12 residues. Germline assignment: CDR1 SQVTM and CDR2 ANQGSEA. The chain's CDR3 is CSAGGEGETQYF. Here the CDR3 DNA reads TGCAGCGCCGGGGGGGAGGGAGAGACCCAGTACTTC.

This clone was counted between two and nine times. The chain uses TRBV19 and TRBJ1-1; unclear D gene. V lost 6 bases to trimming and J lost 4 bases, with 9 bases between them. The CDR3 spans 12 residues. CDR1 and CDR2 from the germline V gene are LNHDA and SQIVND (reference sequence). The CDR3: CASREGFTEAFF. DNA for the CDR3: TGTGCCAGTAGGGAGGGCTTCACTGAAGCTTTCTTT.

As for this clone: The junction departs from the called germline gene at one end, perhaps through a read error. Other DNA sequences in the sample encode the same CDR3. The CDR3 coding sequence is TGCAGCGTCGAAGGGGGGGCTAACTATGGCTACACCTTC. Amino acids: CSVEGGANYGYTF. The chain is built from TRBV29-1 and TRBJ1-2, with a possible D match to TRBD1 (6 bases). The germline gives CDR1 SQVTM, CDR2 ANQGSEA. There are 13 residues in the CDR3.

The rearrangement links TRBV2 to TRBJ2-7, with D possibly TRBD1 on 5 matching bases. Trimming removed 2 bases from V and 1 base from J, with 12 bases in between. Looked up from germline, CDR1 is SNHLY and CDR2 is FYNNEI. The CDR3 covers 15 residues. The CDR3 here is CASSESQGLSYEQYF. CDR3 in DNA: TGTGCCAGCAGTGAAAGCCAGGGATTATCCTACGAGCAGTACTTC. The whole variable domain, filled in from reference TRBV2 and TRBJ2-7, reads EPEVTQTPSHQVTQMGQEVILRCVPISNHLYFYWYRQILGQKVEFLVSFYNNEISEKSEIFDDQFSVERPDGSNFTLKIRSTKLEDSAMYFCASSESQGLSYEQYFGPGTRLTVT.

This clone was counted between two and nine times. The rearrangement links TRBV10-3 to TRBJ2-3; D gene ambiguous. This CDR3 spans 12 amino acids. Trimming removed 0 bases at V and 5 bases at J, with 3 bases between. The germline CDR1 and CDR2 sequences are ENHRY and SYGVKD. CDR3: CAISESIDTQYF. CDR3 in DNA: TGTGCCATCAGTGAGTCGATAGATACGCAGTATTTT.

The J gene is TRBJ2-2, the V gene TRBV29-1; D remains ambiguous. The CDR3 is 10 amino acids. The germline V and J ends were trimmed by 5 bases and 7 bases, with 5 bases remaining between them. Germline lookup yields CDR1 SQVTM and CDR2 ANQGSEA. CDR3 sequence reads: CSVFYGELFF. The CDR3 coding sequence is TGCAGCGTTTTCTACGGGGAGCTGTTTTTT.

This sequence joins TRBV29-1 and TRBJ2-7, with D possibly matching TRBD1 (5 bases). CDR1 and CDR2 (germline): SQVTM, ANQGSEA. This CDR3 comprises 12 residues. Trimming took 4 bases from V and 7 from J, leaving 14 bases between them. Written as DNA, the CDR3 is TGCAGCGTTGTCCAGGGCCCTCGGGAGCAGTACTTC. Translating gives CSVVQGPREQYF.

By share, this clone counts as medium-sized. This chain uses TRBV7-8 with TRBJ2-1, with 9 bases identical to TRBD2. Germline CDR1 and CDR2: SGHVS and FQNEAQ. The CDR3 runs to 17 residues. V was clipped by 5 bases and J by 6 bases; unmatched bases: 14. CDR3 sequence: CASSLKPLGTSRNEQFF. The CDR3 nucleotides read TGTGCCAGCAGCCTAAAACCATTGGGGACTAGCCGCAATGAGCAGTTCTTC.

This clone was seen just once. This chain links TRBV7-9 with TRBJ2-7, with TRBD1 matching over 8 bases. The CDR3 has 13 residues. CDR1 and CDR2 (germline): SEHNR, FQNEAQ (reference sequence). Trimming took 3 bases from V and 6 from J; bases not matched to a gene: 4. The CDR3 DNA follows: TGTGCCAGCAGCTTTCGGACAGGGACCGAGCAGTACTTC. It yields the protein CASSFRTGTEQYF.

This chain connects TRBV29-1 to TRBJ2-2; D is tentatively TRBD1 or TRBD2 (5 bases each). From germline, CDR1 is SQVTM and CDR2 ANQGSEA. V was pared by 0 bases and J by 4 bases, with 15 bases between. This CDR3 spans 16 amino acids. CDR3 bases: TGCAGCGTTGAAGATCAAGGTTTGAGGGGCACCGGGGAGCTGTTTTTT. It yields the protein CSVEDQGLRGTGELFF.